This T cell receptor (beta chain) is from a study of T-cell reconstitution after alpha-beta-depleted transplantation in children. Notes on the study in general: When one year had passed after transplant, most T-cell counts and diversity came from newly produced T cells.

It was with unique molecular identifiers that the TCRbeta library was prepared. TCRdb independently ran MiXCR on the PCR reads; one entry per CDR3 protein. The data contain fewer than 550,000 distinct CDR3 sequences, roughly 10% of them seen just once; the ten biggest clones take up 14%. Germline V gene sequence: CDR1 SGHDT, CDR2 YYEEEE. V lost 3 bases to trimming and J lost 10 bases, with 8 bases between them. The CDR3 runs to 11 residues. Concerning this clonotype: Its antigen is unidentified.

V gene TRBV5-6 combines with J gene TRBJ2-1; D is tentatively TRBD1 or TRBD2 (5 bases each). Sequenced material: PBMCs, mostly from graft donor cells, taken 180 days after TCRalphabeta/CD19-depleted stem cell transplant. The clonotype was recovered from a female patient aged 2 to 10 who had a stem cell transplant for aplastic anemia, so the T cells may come from the graft donor. The CDR3 loop is CASSWGGEQFF. The CDR3 DNA follows: TGTGCCAGCAGCTGGGGCGGGGAGCAGTTCTTC. The full variable domain, its missing parts supplied by reference TRBV5-6 and TRBJ2-1, is DAGVTQSPTHLIKTRGQQVTLRCSPKSGHDTVSWYQQALGQGPQFIFQYYEEEERQRGNFPDRFSGHQFPNYSSELNVNALLLGDSALYLCASSWGGEQFFGPGTRLTVL.